The sequence of this T cell receptor (beta chain) was determined in a study of shared clonotypes between healthy human individuals. Profiled with immunoSEQ multiplex PCR; TCRdb holds only in-frame clones, not every one. The sample carries some 2,000,000 clones, 85% to 95% recorded once. The naive CD8 fraction comprised CD45RO-negative cells positively selected for CCR7 and excluded terminally differentiated effector memory CD45RA+ cells. Comments on this clone: Its antigen is unknown.

Study observations and caveats: It was the non-shared clonotypes that had lower generation probabilities than clonotypes shared by all four donors. Represented diversity (both genetic and exposure-history) was limited by the small number of donors.

Germline-derived CDR1 and CDR2 are ENHRY and SYGVKD. This CDR3 is 16 amino acids long. Germline trimming cut 4 bases from V and 5 bases from J; bases unmatched to any gene: 11. The V call is TRBV10-3, the J call TRBJ2-3; 8 bases align to TRBD2. The sequencing input was naive CD8+ T cells sorted from blood. This receptor was identified in a man aged 18-30 years in good health. The CDR3 reads CAISGPESGGGDTQYF. DNA of the CDR3: TGTGCCATCAGTGGTCCGGAGTCCGGGGGGGGAGATACGCAGTATTTT.